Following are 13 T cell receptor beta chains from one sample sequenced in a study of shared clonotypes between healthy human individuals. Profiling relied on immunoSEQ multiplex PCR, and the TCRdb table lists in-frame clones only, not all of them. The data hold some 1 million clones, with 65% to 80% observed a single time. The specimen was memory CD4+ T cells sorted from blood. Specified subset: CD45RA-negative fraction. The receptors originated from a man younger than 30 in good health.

This CDR3 is CASSFSDRASGYTF. DNA of the CDR3: TGTGCCAGCAGCTTTTCAGACAGGGCATCAGGCTACACCTTC. The chain employs TRBV7-9 and TRBJ1-2; 7 bases align to TRBD1. V dropped 3 bases and J dropped 8; count of bases not matched to a gene: 9. Germline V gene sequence: CDR1 SEHNR, CDR2 FQNEAQ (reference sequence). The CDR3 contains 14 residues.

The CDR3: CASSDTGAKNIQYF. CDR3 DNA sequence: TGTGCCAGCAGTGACACGGGCGCCAAAAACATTCAGTACTTC. The V and J genes are TRBV28 and TRBJ2-4; D call uncertain. The ends were cut back, 5 bases at V and 1 base at J, with 9 bases in the middle. The CDR3 totals 14 residues. The V gene's germline CDR1 is MDHEN and CDR2 SYDVKM.

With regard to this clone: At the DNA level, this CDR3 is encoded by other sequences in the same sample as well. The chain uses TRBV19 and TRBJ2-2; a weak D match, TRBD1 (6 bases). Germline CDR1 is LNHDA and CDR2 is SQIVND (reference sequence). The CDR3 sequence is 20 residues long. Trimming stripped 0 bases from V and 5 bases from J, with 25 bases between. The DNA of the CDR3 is TGTGCCAGTAGTATAGATCTATTGTTTTCCGGACAGCCAGAAACCGGGGAGCTGTTTTTT. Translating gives CASSIDLLFSGQPETGELFF.

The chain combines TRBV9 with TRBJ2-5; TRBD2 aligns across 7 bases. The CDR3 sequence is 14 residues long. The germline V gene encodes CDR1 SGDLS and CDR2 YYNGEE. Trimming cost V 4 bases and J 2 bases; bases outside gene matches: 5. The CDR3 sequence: CASSPQLAQETQYF. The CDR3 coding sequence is TGTGCCAGCAGCCCGCAACTAGCGCAAGAGACCCAGTACTTC.

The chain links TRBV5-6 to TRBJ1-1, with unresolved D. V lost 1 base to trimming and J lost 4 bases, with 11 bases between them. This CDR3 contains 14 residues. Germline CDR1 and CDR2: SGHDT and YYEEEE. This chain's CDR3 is CASSLMYGGTEAFF. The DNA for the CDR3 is TGTGCCAGCAGCTTGATGTACGGTGGCACTGAAGCTTTCTTT.

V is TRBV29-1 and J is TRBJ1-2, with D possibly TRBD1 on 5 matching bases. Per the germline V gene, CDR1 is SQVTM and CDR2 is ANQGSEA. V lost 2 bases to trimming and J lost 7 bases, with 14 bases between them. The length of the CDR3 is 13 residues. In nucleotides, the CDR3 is TGCAGCGTTGAAAGGGGCAGGCTGGGTGGCTACACCTTC. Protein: CSVERGRLGGYTF.

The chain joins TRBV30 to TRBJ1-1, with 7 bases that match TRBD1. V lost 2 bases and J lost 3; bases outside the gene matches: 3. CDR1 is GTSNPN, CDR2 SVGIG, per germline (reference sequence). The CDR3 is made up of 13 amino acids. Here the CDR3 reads CAWSSTGDTEAFF. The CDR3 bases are TGTGCCTGGAGTTCTACAGGGGACACTGAAGCTTTCTTT.

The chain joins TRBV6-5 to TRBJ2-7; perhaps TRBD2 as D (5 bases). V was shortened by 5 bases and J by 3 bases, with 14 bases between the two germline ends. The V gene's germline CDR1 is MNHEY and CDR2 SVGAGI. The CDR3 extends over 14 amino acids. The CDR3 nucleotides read TGTGCCAGCAGTGCCTACTACGGGGTCTACGAGCAGTACTTC. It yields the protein CASSAYYGVYEQYF.

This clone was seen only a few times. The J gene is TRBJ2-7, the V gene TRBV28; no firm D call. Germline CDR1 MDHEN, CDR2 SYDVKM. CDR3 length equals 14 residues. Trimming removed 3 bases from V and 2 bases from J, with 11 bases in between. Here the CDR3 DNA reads TGTGCCAGCAGTTTGAAGGTGCATCCCTACGAGCAGTACTTC. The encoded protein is CASSLKVHPYEQYF.

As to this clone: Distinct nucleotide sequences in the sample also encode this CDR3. The CDR3 bases are TGTGCCAGCAGAACTAGCGGGGGGAACACCGGGGAGCTGTTTTTT. This codes for CASRTSGGNTGELFF. This chain joins TRBV2 and TRBJ2-2; 11 positions agree with TRBD2. Germline loops: CDR1 SNHLY, CDR2 FYNNEI. This CDR3 is 15 amino acids long. The ends lost 6 bases at V and 1 base at J; junction bases unmatched: 1.

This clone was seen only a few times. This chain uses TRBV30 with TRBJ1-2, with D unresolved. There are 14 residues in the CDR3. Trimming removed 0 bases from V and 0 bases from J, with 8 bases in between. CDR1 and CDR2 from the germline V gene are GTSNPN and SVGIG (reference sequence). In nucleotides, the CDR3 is TGTGCCTGGAGTGTACATGCCTCTAACTATGGCTACACCTTC. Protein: CAWSVHASNYGYTF.

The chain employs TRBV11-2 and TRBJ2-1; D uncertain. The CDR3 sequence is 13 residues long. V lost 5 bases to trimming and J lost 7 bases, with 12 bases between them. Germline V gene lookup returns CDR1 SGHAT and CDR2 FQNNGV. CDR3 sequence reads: CASSIPSINEQFF. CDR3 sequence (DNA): TGTGCCAGCAGCATCCCATCCATTAATGAGCAGTTCTTC.

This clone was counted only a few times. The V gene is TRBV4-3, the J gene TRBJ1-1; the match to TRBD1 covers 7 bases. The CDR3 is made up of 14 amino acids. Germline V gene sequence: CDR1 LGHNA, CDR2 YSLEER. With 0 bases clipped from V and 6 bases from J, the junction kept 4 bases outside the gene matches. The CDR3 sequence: CASSQDNRGSEAFF. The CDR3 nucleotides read TGCGCCAGCAGCCAAGATAACAGGGGCTCTGAAGCTTTCTTT.